This T cell receptor beta chain was recorded in a study of OX40 agonist ivuxolimab in advanced cancers. Turning to the study itself: The patients got ivuxolimab, which is an agonistic anti-OX40 (CD134) antibody.

People who had autoimmune disease history or systemic immunosuppression were excluded. A note on this clone: The antigen is not known.

Measured with immunoSEQ multiplex PCR; TCRdb has only the in-frame clones, and not every one. This table has approximately 77,000 clones, approximately 85% appearing once. The V and J ends lost 3 bases and 5 bases, in that order; junction bases with no gene match: 14. Germline assignment: CDR1 MDHEN and CDR2 SYDVKM. The CDR3 spans 18 residues. Study-level findings and limits: Partial responders receiving 0.1-3.0 mg/kg showed among the lowest clonal expansion.

This sequence was found in an adult with an advanced solid tumor such as melanoma, head and neck, liver or kidney cancer. The chain recombines TRBV28 with TRBJ2-5; 11 bases agree with TRBD2. The sequences come from CD4+ or CD8+ T cells sorted from blood, collected in a trial of the OX40 agonist ivuxolimab. The CDR3 region has the DNA TGTGCCAGCAGTTTGAATAGCGGGAGGGCCTTTTTGCTGGAGACCCAGTACTTC. It encodes CASSLNSGRAFLLETQYF.